This TCR beta chain is from a study of T cells in localized non-small cell lung cancer. Broader study findings: Researchers found a median around 61 of the top 100 tumor clones in adjacent lung. Longer survival (overall) was linked to higher T cell density in blood.

In regard to this clone: What it binds is not known.

Assay: immunoSEQ multiplex PCR; the TCRdb copy retains only in-frame clones and omits some. The sample has around 19,000 clones, 75% to 90% seen once. The sequenced sample was PBMCs, obtained before any cancer treatment. This receptor was obtained from a man between 40 and 75 years old with stage II squamous cell lung carcinoma.

The CDR3 bases are TGTGCCAGCAGCCAAGGGGGACAGGGGGCGGTGGGAGAAAAACTGTTTTTT. Encoded protein: CASSQGGQGAVGEKLFF. The chain employs TRBV4-2 and TRBJ1-4, with 12 bases lining up with TRBD1. The CDR3 is 17 amino acids. V lost 1 base, J lost 8 bases, and 8 bases stayed unmatched. CDR1 is LGHNA and CDR2 is YNFKEQ in the germline V gene.